These 20 T cell receptor beta chains originate from one sample sequenced in a study of technical replicates of blood from four donors. Method: immunoSEQ multiplex PCR; TCRdb's copy keeps in-frame clones and lacks some. The data hold over 50,000 clones, with almost 97% observed a single time. The source material was T cells isolated from PBMCs. The source of these receptors is a human donor in good health.

This clone has only one observation. CDR3 sequence (DNA): TGTGCCAGCAGCGCAGCCAGGCGGGAGGGGACGGCCGGGGAGCTGTTTTTT. It yields the protein CASSAARREGTAGELFF. V is TRBV9 and J is TRBJ2-2, with 9 nucleotides matching TRBD2. The V gene's germline CDR1 is SGDLS and CDR2 YYNGEE. V was clipped by 3 bases and J by 6 bases; unmatched bases: 12. This CDR3 contains 17 residues.

The V and J genes are TRBV5-1 and TRBJ1-2, with D possibly matching TRBD1 (6 bases). The CDR3 runs to 11 residues. Trimming removed 5 bases from V and 4 bases from J, with 6 bases in between. Looked up from germline, CDR1 is SGHRS and CDR2 is YFSETQ. In nucleotides, the CDR3 is TGCGCCAGCAGACAGGGCTATGGCTACACCTTC. Amino acids: CASRQGYGYTF.

The chain uses TRBV6-1 and TRBJ2-7; unclear D gene. This CDR3 region has 11 residues. V lost 10 bases and J 3 bases, leaving 10 bases between the germline ends. Germline-derived CDR1 and CDR2 are MNHNS and SASEGT. The CDR3 region is CATHTGYEQYF. CDR3 in DNA: TGTGCCACTCATACGGGCTACGAGCAGTACTTC.

The chain links TRBV7-3 to TRBJ1-4; 9 bases map to TRBD1. CDR1 and CDR2 (germline): SGHTA, FQGTGA. Germline trimming cut 4 bases from V and 8 bases from J; bases unmatched to any gene: 23. This CDR3 contains 20 residues. The chain's CDR3 is CASSSRHAPDKTGGDEKLFF. In DNA form, the CDR3 reads TGTGCCAGCAGCTCAAGACATGCCCCCGACAAGACAGGGGGAGACGAAAAACTGTTTTTT. Complete variable domain (other parts from reference TRBV7-3 and TRBJ1-4): GAGVSQTPSNKVTEKGKYVELRCDPISGHTALYWYRQSLGQGPEFLIYFQGTGAADDSGLPNDRFFAVRPEGSVSTLKIQRTERGDSAVYLCASSSRHAPDKTGGDEKLFFGSGTQLSVL.

This chain links TRBV11-2 with TRBJ2-1; possibly TRBD1 for D (6 bases). V shed 3 bases and J shed 0 bases, with 12 bases lying between them. The germline V gene has CDR1 SGHAT and CDR2 FQNNGV. The CDR3 totals 16 residues. The CDR3 DNA sequence: TGTGCCAGCAGCTTTTCAGGGGAAAGCTCCTACAATGAGCAGTTCTTC. Protein: CASSFSGESSYNEQFF. Using reference TRBV11-2 and TRBJ2-1 for the parts outside the CDR3, the full variable domain is EAGVAQSPRYKIIEKRQSVAFWCNPISGHATLYWYQQILGQGPKLLIQFQNNGVVDDSQLPKDRFSAERLKGVDSTLKIQPAKLEDSAVYLCASSFSGESSYNEQFFGPGTRLTVL.

The chain uses TRBV10-3 and TRBJ2-1; 12 bases fit TRBD1. CDR3 length: 14 amino acids. Germline V lookup: CDR1 ENHRY, CDR2 SYGVKD. Losses at the gene ends were 8 bases for V and 9 bases for J; bases not matched to a gene: 8. The CDR3 DNA is TGTGCCATCCTCGGGACAGGGGGCGAGGGTGAGCAGTTCTTC. This translates into CAILGTGGEGEQFF.

The chain recombines TRBV7-9 with TRBJ2-7; the D gene is possibly TRBD1 (5 bases). V lost 3 bases and J lost 4, with 19 bases in between. The CDR3 runs 16 residues. Germline V gene sequence: CDR1 SEHNR, CDR2 FQNEAQ (reference sequence). The CDR3 loop reads CASSFRDSRTFYEQYF. Written as DNA, the CDR3 is TGTGCCAGCAGCTTTCGAGACAGCAGAACTTTTTACGAGCAGTACTTC. Full variable domain (rest looked up from reference TRBV7-9 and TRBJ2-7): DTGVSQNPRHKITKRGQNVTFRCDPISEHNRLYWYRQTLGQGPEFLTYFQNEAQLEKSRLLSDRFSAERPKGSFSTLEIQRTEQGDSAMYLCASSFRDSRTFYEQYFGPGTRLTVT.

The CDR3 nucleotides read TGTGCCAGCAGCCTAAATAATCAGCCCCAGCATTTT. Its protein is CASSLNNQPQHF. The chain carries TRBV11-2 and TRBJ1-5; D gene unclear. V lost 5 bases, J lost 4 bases, and 6 bases lay in between. The CDR3 is made up of 12 amino acids. The V gene's germline CDR1 is SGHAT and CDR2 FQNNGV.

This rearrangement joins TRBV5-4 to TRBJ1-2, with 9 nucleotides matching TRBD1. The ends lost 1 base at V and 5 bases at J; junction bases unmatched: 3. The germline gives CDR1 SGHNT, CDR2 YYREEE (reference sequence). The CDR3 contains 14 residues. The CDR3 sequence is CASSLSGQGYGYTF. The DNA of the CDR3 is TGTGCCAGCAGCTTGAGTGGACAGGGGTATGGCTACACCTTC. The entire variable domain, with the rest obtained from reference TRBV5-4 and TRBJ1-2, is as follows: ETGVTQSPTHLIKTRGQQVTLRCSSQSGHNTVSWYQQALGQGPQFIFQYYREEENGRGNFPPRFSGLQFPNYSSELNVNALELDDSALYLCASSLSGQGYGYTFGSGTRLTVV.

The chain carries TRBV5-1 and TRBJ2-5, with D tentatively TRBD2 (5 bases). CDR1 is SGHRS and CDR2 is YFSETQ in the germline V gene. The V and J ends lost 4 bases and 3 bases respectively, with 16 bases between them. This CDR3 has 15 amino acids. The CDR3 region is CASSLGVGDEETQYF. CDR3 sequence (DNA): TGCGCCAGCAGCCTCGGGGTGGGTGACGAAGAGACCCAGTACTTC.

The rearrangement links TRBV5-1 to TRBJ1-4; D remains unclear. V lost 0 bases and J lost 1, with 7 bases in between. The CDR3 runs to 15 residues. Germline V gene data show CDR1 as SGHRS and CDR2 as YFSETQ. CDR3 nucleotides: TGCGCCAGCAGCTTGGCGGGGTTAACTAATGAAAAACTGTTTTTT. Translated, it gives CASSLAGLTNEKLFF.

The V and J genes are TRBV5-1 and TRBJ2-3; TRBD2 agrees at 10 bases. V was clipped by 7 bases and J by 3 bases; unmatched bases: 5. CDR1 is SGHRS and CDR2 is YFSETQ in the germline V gene. The CDR3 is 14 amino acids. Written as DNA, the CDR3 is TGCGCCAGCGGATTAGCGGGAGGAACAGATACGCAGTATTTT. Residues: CASGLAGGTDTQYF.

This clone has more than one count but fewer than ten. V gene TRBV5-1 combines with J gene TRBJ2-7; D ambiguous. V lost 1 base to trimming and J lost 5 bases, with 10 bases between them. The CDR3 runs to 13 residues. The germline CDR1 and CDR2 sequences are SGHRS and YFSETQ. The CDR3 DNA reads as TGCGCCAGCAGCTTGACAGCTATTAACGAGCAGTACTTC. It is translated as CASSLTAINEQYF.

The chain combines TRBV27 with TRBJ1-2, with D perhaps TRBD1 (5 bases). The CDR3 sequence is 15 residues long. V was cut by 5 bases and J by 5 bases, with 18 bases left in between. Germline V gene sequence: CDR1 MNHEY, CDR2 SMNVEV (reference sequence). The CDR3 DNA reads TGTGCCAGCAGTGATGCCCCCTTGGGGCCGTATGGCTACACCTTC. The encoded protein is CASSDAPLGPYGYTF.

The chain joins TRBV7-3 to TRBJ1-1; D gene uncertain. The germline V gene has CDR1 SGHTA and CDR2 FQGTGA. CDR3 length: 13 amino acids. The V and J ends lost 4 bases and 3 bases respectively, with 9 bases between them. The CDR3 region has the DNA TGTGCCAGCAGCTCTGATACGGACACTGAAGCTTTCTTT. This encodes CASSSDTDTEAFF.

The CDR3: CASSQGYQATFEQYF. CDR3 nucleotide sequence: TGCGCCAGCAGCCAAGGGTACCAAGCGACCTTCGAGCAGTACTTC. The chain links TRBV4-1 to TRBJ2-7; D unclear. The germline gives CDR1 MGHRA, CDR2 YSYEKL. This CDR3 contains 15 residues. Trimming pared 1 base from V and 6 bases from J, leaving 16 bases between.

This chain connects TRBV10-3 to TRBJ1-5, with TRBD1 matching 8 bases. This CDR3 contains 16 residues. CDR1 and CDR2 (germline): ENHRY, SYGVKD. Trimming removed 10 bases from V and 9 bases from J; junction bases left unmatched: 20. The CDR3, as DNA: TGTGCCACCTCACCTTATACAGGGGGAGAATCTTCGCCCCAGCATTTT. This encodes CATSPYTGGESSPQHF.

The gene calls are TRBV5-1 and TRBJ2-7; 14 bases line up with TRBD2. V gave up 0 bases and J gave up 9 bases; unmatched junction bases: 5. Germline V gives CDR1 SGHRS, CDR2 YFSETQ. The CDR3 runs to 15 residues. CDR3 region: CASSLDGTSGRGQYF. The DNA for the CDR3 is TGCGCCAGCAGCTTGGACGGGACTAGCGGGAGAGGGCAGTACTTC.

V usage is TRBV5-5 and J usage is TRBJ1-4; D perhaps matches TRBD1 (6 bases). The V gene lost 4 bases and the J gene lost 4 bases, with 14 bases spanning the gap. From germline, CDR1 is SGHKS and CDR2 YYEKEE (reference sequence). The CDR3 runs 15 residues. The chain's CDR3 is CASSPGQSDNEKLFF. CDR3 coding DNA: TGTGCCAGCAGCCCAGGACAGTCCGATAATGAAAAACTGTTTTTT.

The chain couples TRBV2 to TRBJ2-1, with 7 bases that match TRBD1. This CDR3 region has 14 residues. Germline V gives CDR1 SNHLY, CDR2 FYNNEI. V was pared by 10 bases and J by 6 bases, with 12 bases of the junction left unmatched. The CDR3 DNA reads as TGTGCCACCCAGAAAGACAGGGTCGGCAATGAGCAGTTCTTC. Protein sequence: CATQKDRVGNEQFF.